This T cell receptor beta chain was observed in a study of CD8+CD57+ T cells in acquired aplastic anemia. Overall study context: Average DNA yield from sorted CD4+ and CD8+ cells was about 3.2 ug. Whole-study findings and limits: Shared by patients and controls, approximately 29 CD8+ CDR3s were abundant in patients. Statistical testing detected no significant gap in CD8+ Simpson's diversity between patients and controls.

Genomic DNA templated the TCR beta VDJ and CDR3 profiling. One entry per CDR3 protein results from TCRdb running MiXCR on the reads. In the table there are approximately 180,000 distinct CDR3 sequences, roughly 60% of which are singletons. Comments on this clonotype: No antigen is known for it.

CDR3 length equals 12 residues. V lost 5 bases and J lost 5, with 12 bases in between. Germline assignment: CDR1 DFQATT and CDR2 SNEGSKA (reference sequence). It was patients with CD8+CD57+ cell expansion by flow cytometry who were chosen for sequencing. The receptor was isolated from a human donor with aplastic anemia. The genes are TRBV20-1 and TRBJ2-5; a weak D match, TRBD1 (7 bases). Sequencing was carried out using sorted CD4+, CD8+, or CD8+CD57+ T cells (not recorded which) from PBMCs. CDR3 amino acids: CSAASGGETQYF. The CDR3 DNA is TGCAGTGCTGCCTCAGGGGGGGAGACCCAGTACTTC.